Described below is a single T cell receptor (beta chain) sequence and its context. The V end lost 3 bases, the J end lost 1 base, and 12 bases lay between the germline ends. CDR3 size: 15 residues. CDR1 is LNHDA, CDR2 SQIVND, per germline (reference sequence). Repertoires were generated with immunoSEQ multiplex PCR, while TCRdb's copy carries only in-frame clones and drops some. The sample lists about 470,000 clones, about 85% seen once, with less than 15% in the top ten. This record comes from a study of shared clonotypes between healthy human individuals. Study background: The donor group consisted of two women and three men, aged 18 to 49.

The sequence came from a woman in her 40s in good health. Some clones in this sample may be carry-over from other donors' samples. The source material was PBMCs. The chain couples TRBV19 to TRBJ1-2; D may be TRBD1 (5 bases). CDR3 DNA sequence: TGTGCCAGTAGTATTCGAGAGGGGAGTAACTATGGCTACACCTTC. Amino acids: CASSIREGSNYGYTF.